The clone carrying this TCR beta chain was detected many times. Its antigen remains unknown. Quantitative 5'-RACE with molecular barcodes generated TCR beta libraries. TCRdb ran MiXCR on the 5' RACE reads and lists one entry per CDR3 protein. Seen here are roughly 670,000 distinct CDR3 sequences, around 19% observed once, and the top ten hold roughly a fifth. This entry is derived from a study of CD8 T cells in ankylosing spondylitis. The CDR3 is 14 residues long. Trimming removed 1 base at V and 2 bases at J, with 6 bases between. General study findings and limits: Characteristic, it appeared, of ankylosing spondylitis blood was a TCR beta motif of eight highly homologous variants.

The V call is TRBV12-3 or TRBV12-4, the J call TRBJ1-5; D is uncertain. Sequenced sample: blood, either unsorted or a sorted T cell fraction (not recorded which). The receptor comes from a male donor with ankylosing spondylitis. In nucleotides, the CDR3 is TGTGCCAGCAGTTTAGGGGTCGGCAATCAGCCCCAGCATTTT. The encoded protein is CASSLGVGNQPQHF.